This T cell receptor beta chain was observed in a study of T-cell reconstitution after alpha-beta-depleted transplantation in children. CDR1 is SQVTM and CDR2 is ANQGSEA in the germline V gene. The CDR3 sequence is 11 residues long. Trimming pared 4 bases from V and 8 bases from J, leaving 9 bases between. Unique molecular identifiers were incorporated during preparation of the TCRbeta library. In TCRdb, the PCR reads were re-called with MiXCR into one record per CDR3 protein. The sample yields about 400,000 distinct CDR3 sequences, roughly 22% seen once. The sample holds many counts of this clonotype.

The rearrangement joins TRBV29-1 to TRBJ2-1, with D possibly being TRBD2 (5 bases). The sequence was obtained from a human donor who donated a stem cell graft to a child with acute myeloid leukemia. This material consisted of PBMCs from the stem cell graft donor, taken from the stem cell graft. The CDR3 bases are TGCAGCGTTGCAGAGAGGGATGAGCAGTTCTTC. Translating it yields CSVAERDEQFF.